Listed below are T cell receptor beta chains from one sample, sequenced in a study of blood T cells in healthy people across ages. TCRdb re-called the 5' RACE reads with MiXCR, one entry per CDR3 protein. The data hold some 1.8 million distinct CDR3 sequences, with about two fifths observed a single time. The specimen sequenced was blood. These receptors all come from a human donor in good health. CDR3s include the opening cysteine and the closing phenylalanine or tryptophan. The order of the fields is CDR3 DNA, CDR3 protein, J gene, D gene, V gene, clone size. The D gene is left open where the match is weak. Size values are once, few and many counts, or a class for expanded clones, and some rows have none.

TGCGCCAGCAGCCTCGCAGGGAGAAAATCCTATGGCTACACCTTC,CASSLAGRKSYGYTF,TRBJ1-2,-,TRBV4-1,few
TGTGCCAGCAGTCAAGCCGGGACAGGGGGCAGAGGCTACACCTTC,CASSQAGTGGRGYTF,TRBJ1-2,TRBD1,TRBV12-3/TRBV12-4,few
TGTGCCAGCAAAGAAGGCAGCCCTAAGCCCCAGCATTTT,CASKEGSPKPQHF,TRBJ1-5,-,TRBV6-4,-
TGTGCCAGCAGCTTCCCTCGGGGGGGCGGAAACTATGGCTACACCTTC,CASSFPRGGGNYGYTF,TRBJ1-2,-,TRBV7-2,once
TGCGCCAGCAGCCAGACGGACACTACTAACTATGGCTACACCTTC,CASSQTDTTNYGYTF,TRBJ1-2,-,TRBV4-1,-
TGTGCCAGCAGCTCCGGACTAGCGGGGGGGCCAGAGACCCAGTTCTTC,CASSSGLAGGPETQFF,TRBJ2-1,TRBD2,TRBV7-8,-
TGTGCCAGCAGCTTAGAAACAGGGGCGGTCAATGAGCAGTTCTTC,CASSLETGAVNEQFF,TRBJ2-1,TRBD1,TRBV7-2,-
TGTGCCAGCAGTTACTCGGAGGCTGATAACTACGAGCAGTACTTC,CASSYSEADNYEQYF,TRBJ2-7,-,TRBV6-5,few
TGTGCCAGCAGCTTGTGGACAAGATACGAGCAGTACTTC,CASSLWTRYEQYF,TRBJ2-7,-,TRBV5-5,few
TGTGCCAGCACCCCGGGTGAGAAAGGGGCGAACTATGGCTACACCTTC,CASTPGEKGANYGYTF,TRBJ1-2,-,TRBV12-3/TRBV12-4,-
TGTGCCAGCAAGTTGCGGGGGGGCCTCACAGATACGCAGTATTTT,CASKLRGGLTDTQYF,TRBJ2-3,TRBD2,TRBV12-3/TRBV12-4,few
TGTGCCAGCAGCTTAACGCCTAGCGGGGGACCAGGGACCCAGTACTTC,CASSLTPSGGPGTQYF,TRBJ2-5,TRBD2,TRBV7-3,few
TGTGCCAGCAGTTCGATACAGGGGTATGGGGGTCAGCCCCAGCATTTT,CASSSIQGYGGQPQHF,TRBJ1-5,TRBD1,TRBV6-5,few
TGTGCCAGCAGTTACTCGACGGTTGAGACCCGGGGAGGCACAGATACGCAGTATTTT,CASSYSTVETRGGTDTQYF,TRBJ2-3,-,TRBV6-2/TRBV6-3,few
TGTGCCAGCATCAATTGGGGGGGCATCACAGATACGCAGTATTTT,CASINWGGITDTQYF,TRBJ2-3,-,TRBV7-8,-
TGTGCCAGCAGTGAAGTGGTAGCCCTAGGCACCTACGAGCAGTACTTC,CASSEVVALGTYEQYF,TRBJ2-7,-,TRBV2,once
TGCGCCAGCAGCTCCCACTCAGGGCTCACTGAAGCTTTCTTT,CASSSHSGLTEAFF,TRBJ1-1,-,TRBV4-3,-
TGCGCCAGCAGCCAAGAGGGGACGAGCACTGAAGCTTTCTTT,CASSQEGTSTEAFF,TRBJ1-1,-,TRBV4-1,-
TGTGCCAGCAGTCCTGACATATTCTATGGCTACACCTTC,CASSPDIFYGYTF,TRBJ1-2,-,TRBV12-3/TRBV12-4,few
TGTGCCAGCACTCTGAGTCGTGAAGCTTTCTTT,CASTLSREAFF,TRBJ1-1,-,TRBV12-3/TRBV12-4,few
TGCGCCAGCAGCGCGGGACCACCGGACGATGAGCAGTTCTTC,CASSAGPPDDEQFF,TRBJ2-1,-,TRBV5-1,few
TGTGCCAGCAGCGTAGCTAGTTTCGAGGGGCCCCTCCACTTT,CASSVASFEGPLHF,TRBJ1-6,-,TRBV9,once
TGTGCCAGCAGCCTAAGGACAGGAATCAACGAGCAGTACTTC,CASSLRTGINEQYF,TRBJ2-7,TRBD1,TRBV7-2,few
TGCAGCGTCCGTCACAGGTTTATGAACACTGAAGCTTTCTTT,CSVRHRFMNTEAFF,TRBJ1-1,-,TRBV29-1,-
TGCAGCGTTGAAGAGAGGGGGCTATACGAGCAGTACTTC,CSVEERGLYEQYF,TRBJ2-7,TRBD1,TRBV29-1,-
TGTGCCAGCAGTTCTCTCAGTGATGACGTCGGAGGGGACATTCAGTACTTC,CASSSLSDDVGGDIQYF,TRBJ2-4,-,TRBV12-3/TRBV12-4,few
TGTGCCACCGGGTTGGAGCGGGGGGGCCTGAATGAGCAGTTCTTC,CATGLERGGLNEQFF,TRBJ2-1,TRBD2,TRBV2,-
TGTGCCAGCAGCTTGGTTGTTAGCGGAAGGGACGAGCAGTACTTC,CASSLVVSGRDEQYF,TRBJ2-7,-,TRBV5-4,few
TGCAGCGTGGCGGGACAGGGAGTTTTCAGGAATGAGCAGTACTTC,CSVAGQGVFRNEQYF,TRBJ2-4,TRBD1,TRBV29-1,-
TGTGCCATCAGCCCCACTATCCCAAAGGACACCGGGGAGCTGTTTTTT,CAISPTIPKDTGELFF,TRBJ2-2,-,TRBV10-3,-
TGTGCCAGCAGCAGGGGGTCCCTCGGCTATGGCTACACCTTC,CASSRGSLGYGYTF,TRBJ1-2,TRBD1,TRBV28,-
TGTGCCACCAGTGATCGGACACAGACGAGGGGCTACACCTTC,CATSDRTQTRGYTF,TRBJ1-2,-,TRBV24-1,many
TGTGCCAGCAGCCGAGTAGCGGGGGAGGTAGGAGATACGCAGTATTTT,CASSRVAGEVGDTQYF,TRBJ2-3,TRBD2,TRBV4-2,-
TGCAGCGTGGGGACTCTGCAGTCGAACACTGAAGCTTTCTTT,CSVGTLQSNTEAFF,TRBJ1-1,-,TRBV29-1,-
TGTGCCAGCAGTTACTCGTCACATATGGTCTCCGAGCAGTACTTC,CASSYSSHMVSEQYF,TRBJ2-7,-,TRBV6-2/TRBV6-3,-
TGTGCCAGCAGTTTCAATGGTGCCTACGAGCGGTACTTC,CASSFNGAYERYF,TRBJ2-4,-,TRBV12-3/TRBV12-4,-
TGTGCCAGCAGTGGGACAGCCTTCTCCTACGAGCAGTACTTC,CASSGTAFSYEQYF,TRBJ2-7,TRBD1,TRBV12-3/TRBV12-4,many
TGTGCCAGCAGTCCCAACCTCGGGACAGAGAATTACGAGCAGTACTTC,CASSPNLGTENYEQYF,TRBJ2-7,TRBD1,TRBV28,-
TGCGCCAGCAGCCAAAGGGCGGGGGACCACTCCTACGAGCAGTACTTC,CASSQRAGDHSYEQYF,TRBJ2-7,TRBD2,TRBV4-3,-
TGCGCCAGCAGCTTCGAACAAGAGACCCAGTACTTC,CASSFEQETQYF,TRBJ2-5,-,TRBV5-1,-
TGCGCCAGCAGCTTGGCAGGGGACGAGCAGTACTTC,CASSLAGDEQYF,TRBJ2-7,-,TRBV5-1,many
TGCGCCAGCAAGCAGGACCCTTCTAACTATGGCTACACCTTC,CASKQDPSNYGYTF,TRBJ1-2,-,TRBV5-1,few
TGTGCCAGCAGCCGACACGCAGGGCCTTCCTACGAGCAGTACTTC,CASSRHAGPSYEQYF,TRBJ2-7,-,TRBV14,-
TGCAGTGCTAGAGACTCGAGCGGGACAGATACGCAGTATTTT,CSARDSSGTDTQYF,TRBJ2-3,-,TRBV20-1,-
TGTGCCAGCAGCGGAGAAAACGAAGTGGGCTACACCTTC,CASSGENEVGYTF,TRBJ1-2,-,TRBV7-2,few
TGTGCCAGCTCACCGCGACTAGCGGGGAACCACTACGAGCAGTACTTC,CASSPRLAGNHYEQYF,TRBJ2-7,TRBD2,TRBV18,-
TGCGCCAGCAGCCCGACAGGTACACAGGGCTACACCTTC,CASSPTGTQGYTF,TRBJ1-2,-,TRBV5-1,-
TGCAGTGCTAGTCGTCGACTAGAGGGGAGTTATGGGACCCAGTTCTTC,CSASRRLEGSYGTQFF,TRBJ2-1,-,TRBV20-1,-
TGTGCCAGCAGTAGGAGGTCCTCCACAGATACGCAGTATTTT,CASSRRSSTDTQYF,TRBJ2-3,-,TRBV28,-
TGTGCCAGCAGCTTAACTAGCTTCACCTACAATGAGCAGTTCTTC,CASSLTSFTYNEQFF,TRBJ2-1,-,TRBV7-2,-
TGTGCCAGCAGACCTTACGGGACTCGCGACGGACAGCCCCAGCATTTT,CASRPYGTRDGQPQHF,TRBJ1-5,-,TRBV28,-
TGTGCCAGCACCTTTGGGACACTTCCTGACTACAATGAGCAGTTCTTC,CASTFGTLPDYNEQFF,TRBJ2-1,-,TRBV6-2/TRBV6-3,-
TGTGCCACCAGCAGAGATCCTATTATAGAGGGTGAAAAACTGTTTTTT,CATSRDPIIEGEKLFF,TRBJ1-4,-,TRBV15,-
TGTGCCAGCAGCAATCCATACGTCAATCAGCCCCAGCATTTT,CASSNPYVNQPQHF,TRBJ1-5,-,TRBV21-1,-
TGTGCCAGCAGCTTATTGGAACAGGAGGTAGAGACCCAGTACTTC,CASSLLEQEVETQYF,TRBJ2-5,-,TRBV7-9,-